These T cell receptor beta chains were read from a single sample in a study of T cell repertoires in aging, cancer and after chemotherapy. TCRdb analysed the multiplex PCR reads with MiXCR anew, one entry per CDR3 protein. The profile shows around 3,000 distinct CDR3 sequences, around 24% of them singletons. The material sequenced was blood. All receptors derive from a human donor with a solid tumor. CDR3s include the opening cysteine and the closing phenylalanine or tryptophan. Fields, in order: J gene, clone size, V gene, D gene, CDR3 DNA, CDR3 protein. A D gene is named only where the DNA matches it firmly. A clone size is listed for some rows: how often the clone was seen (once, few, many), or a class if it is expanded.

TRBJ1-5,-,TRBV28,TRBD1,TGTGCCAGCAGTTTCGGGACAGGGAACCAGCCCCAGCATTTT,CASSFGTGNQPQHF
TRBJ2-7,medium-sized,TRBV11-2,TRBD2,TGTGCCAGCAGCCTATGGACTAGCGGGAGCTACGAGCAGTACTTC,CASSLWTSGSYEQYF
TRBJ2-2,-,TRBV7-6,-,TGTGCCAGCAGCTGGGCCGGGGAGCTGTTTTTT,CASSWAGELFF
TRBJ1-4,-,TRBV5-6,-,TGTGCCAGCAGCCCAGTCTCCAGCGGGAGAGAAAAACTGTTTTTT,CASSPVSSGREKLFF
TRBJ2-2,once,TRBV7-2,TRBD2,TGTGCCAGCAGGCTAGCGGGAGAAAGCGGGGAGCTGTTTTTT,CASRLAGESGELFF
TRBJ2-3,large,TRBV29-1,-,TGCAGCGTTGCCCAGGGTAGCAATACGCAGTATTTT,CSVAQGSNTQYF
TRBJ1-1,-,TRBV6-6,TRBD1,TGTGCCAGCAGTATACTAGACAGGGGGCGGGCTGAAGCTTTCTTT,CASSILDRGRAEAFF
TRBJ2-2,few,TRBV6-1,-,TGTGCCAGCCTAAATACAGGGCTCACCGGGGAGCTGTTTTTT,CASLNTGLTGELFF
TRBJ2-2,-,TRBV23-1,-,TGCGCCAGCAGTCATGGCCGGGACTTTCTTCCACCCGGGGAGCTGTTTTTT,CASSHGRDFLPPGELFF
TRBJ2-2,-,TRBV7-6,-,TGTGCTAGCAGCTTAGACCGGCCTACGGTGAACACCGGGGAGCTGTTTTTT,CASSLDRPTVNTGELFF
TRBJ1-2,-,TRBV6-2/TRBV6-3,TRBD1,TGTGCCAGCAGTTACTACGGGGACAGGGGATACGGCTACACCTTC,CASSYYGDRGYGYTF
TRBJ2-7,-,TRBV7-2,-,TGTGCCAGCAGCTTAGGGGCGGGGATTGACTACGAGCAGTACTTC,CASSLGAGIDYEQYF
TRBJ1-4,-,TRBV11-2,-,TGTGCCACCAGTCCGGCAGGGGCTAATGAAAAACTGTTTTTT,CATSPAGANEKLFF
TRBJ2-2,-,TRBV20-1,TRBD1,TGCAGTGCTCCCAACAGGGGTAACACCGGGGAGCTGTTTTTT,CSAPNRGNTGELFF
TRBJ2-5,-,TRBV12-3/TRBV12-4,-,TGTGCCAGCACCGACGGGGACGGAGAGACCCAGTACTTC,CASTDGDGETQYF
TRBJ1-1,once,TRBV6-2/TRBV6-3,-,TGTGCCAGCAGTTACTCGGTCGGAGGGACTAAAGCTTTCTTT,CASSYSVGGTKAFF
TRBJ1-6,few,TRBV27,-,TGTGCCAGCAGCCTACAGGAGAAAAATTCACCCCTCCACTTT,CASSLQEKNSPLHF
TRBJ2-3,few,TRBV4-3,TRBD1,TGCGCCAGCAGCCAGAACTGGGGGACAGCCGTCCCCACAGATACGCAGTATTTT,CASSQNWGTAVPTDTQYF
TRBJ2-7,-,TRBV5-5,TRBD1,TGTGCCAGCAGCCCCCAGAAGTCAGGGGGCTTCTACGAGCAGTACTTC,CASSPQKSGGFYEQYF
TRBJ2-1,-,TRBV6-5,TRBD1,TGTGCCAGCAGTATAACCGGGACAGGGGGTTCCTACAATGAGCAGTTCTTC,CASSITGTGGSYNEQFF
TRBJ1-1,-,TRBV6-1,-,TGTGCCAGCAGTTCTACAGGTCCCACTGAAGCTTTCTTT,CASSSTGPTEAFF
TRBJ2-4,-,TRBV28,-,TGTGCCAGCAGTTTAACGGGGGGCCGATGGGACATTCAGTACTTC,CASSLTGGRWDIQYF
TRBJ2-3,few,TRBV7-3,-,TGTGCCAGCAGCTTAGAGGAGGGGACGGCGCAGTATTTT,CASSLEEGTAQYF
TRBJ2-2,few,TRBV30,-,TGTGCCTGGAGAGTAGGACCCCTCACCGGGGAGCTGTTTTTT,CAWRVGPLTGELFF